This TCR beta chain was found in a study of T-cell memory formation after mild COVID-19 (dated by TCRdb to about 2021). In the study overall: TCR sequence clusters from the two donors were largely donor specific. In a couple of donors, T-cell clones that expanded and contracted after mild COVID-19 were tracked by sequencing TCRalpha and TCRbeta repertoires over time. The cohort was made up of two young adult volunteers, one female and one male, who were previously healthy. Beyond this particular receptor, the publication reports: Only two mild cases were covered by the study, and larger cohorts that include severe cases with pre-infection samples were considered necessary. Contracting CD4+ clones were located mainly in the CM and EM memory subsets, whereas CD8+ clones were found to be enriched in EMRA. Some responding clones were detected in pre-infection memory, suggesting pre-existing cross-reactive memory T cells joined the SARS-CoV-2 response. Clones contracting from day 15 to 85 had balanced CD4/CD8 phenotypes, while a second wave expanding from day 15 to 37 was biased towards CD4+. SARS-CoV-2 specificity was not confirmed for the second-wave clones peaking on day 37.

Sequencing took place on an Illumina NovaSeq 6000. Using 5'RACE with constant-segment primers, TCRalpha and TCRbeta cDNA libraries were constructed, with sample barcodes and unique molecular identifiers added in the process. Trizol reagent was used to extract RNA from every sample. Library amplification was performed in two PCR steps, and a second sample barcode and Illumina TruSeq adapters were introduced in the second step. Sequencing of libraries was performed on an Illumina NovaSeq with 2 x 150 bp paired-end reads. The study's own analysis went as follows. Demultiplexing of reads and collapsing into UMI-guided consensus sequences were performed with migec v1.2.7. Using mixcr v2.1.11, UMI consensuses were aligned to TRA and TRB V and J templates and then assembled into clonotypes. Expanded or contracted clonotypes were those called significant by both edgeR and NoisET, with noise models trained on biological replicates. For edgeR calls, the cutoffs were a false discovery rate-adjusted p below 0.01 and a log2 fold-change threshold of 1. As an exploratory analysis of dynamics, PCA with hierarchical clustering was applied to max-normalized trajectories of the 1000 most abundant clonotypes. Each responding clone was given a CD4 or CD8 phenotype based on the CD4+ and CD8+ repertoires, which had been sequenced separately. In TCRdb, the public reads were trimmed at Q25 with fastp and aligned with MiXCR, with productive beta chains retained. Under each unique CDR3 protein, matching rows form one entry showing the most common genes and DNA. The V and J calls follow TCRdb's processing rather than the paper's. The sample data list hundreds of thousands of distinct CDR3 sequences, and about 20% of these were observed just once. Roughly 9.1% of the sample comes from the top ten.

The CDR3 runs 15 residues from the cysteine to the phenylalanine. Only the CDR3 DNA is retained, 45 bases long and in frame from the first base. CDR1 and CDR2 (SGHNT, YYREEE) derive from the germline V gene (reference sequence). V is cut back by 2 bases and J by 3 bases, with 7 bases in the junction unmatched. This clonotype has a handful of counts. No cognate antigen has been identified for it. Base qualities were left out, and no much larger clone turns up one base away. Ficoll-Paque density gradient centrifugation was used to isolate PBMCs. The source is an adult woman who had mild COVID-19 (a few samples of this study predate the infection). The sample titles of this study are shuffled in the database, so cell type and time point are left out; the donor was told from shared clones. Source material: PBMCs or a T cell subset sorted from them (not recorded which). The V and J genes are TRBV5-4 and TRBJ1-1; 7 central bases correspond to TRBD1. The base sequence is TGTGCCAGCAGCTTCGGGGGGACAGCAGACACTGAAGCTTTCTTT. This gives the protein CASSFGGTADTEAFF.